This T cell receptor (beta chain) was sequenced for a study of identifying expanded T cells in peripheral blood. This CDR3 comprises 14 residues. Trimming pared 5 bases from V and 0 bases from J, leaving 8 bases between. The germline CDR1 and CDR2 sequences are SGHAT and FQNNGV. Repertoires were generated with immunoSEQ multiplex PCR, while TCRdb's copy carries only in-frame clones and drops some. The sample lists over 100,000 clones, 70% to 90% seen once, with 11% to 15% in the top ten. This clonotype was sampled from a person between 18 and 69 years old in good health. The chain uses TRBV11-2 and TRBJ1-5, with D hard to call. The sequencing input was blood. The CDR3 sequence: CASSPGLSNQPQHF. The CDR3 DNA sequence: TGTGCCAGCAGCCCCGGACTTAGCAATCAGCCCCAGCATTTT. Variable domain in full (rest from reference TRBV11-2 and TRBJ1-5): EAGVAQSPRYKIIEKRQSVAFWCNPISGHATLYWYQQILGQGPKLLIQFQNNGVVDDSQLPKDRFSAERLKGVDSTLKIQPAKLEDSAVYLCASSPGLSNQPQHFGDGTRLSIL.